Listed below are T cell receptor beta chains from one sample, sequenced in a study of glioma-infiltrating T cells after dendritic cell vaccination. The table came from immunoSEQ multiplex PCR; TCRdb's copy has only in-frame clones and leaves some out. This sample has about 24,000 clones, with roughly 90% found just once. The sequencing used blood, collected after dendritic cell vaccination. The origin of the receptors is a human donor with glioblastoma. Each CDR3 is given with its conserved first and last residue. The D gene is left open where the match is weak. For some rows the clone size is stated as once, few or many, or as a class when expanded; others skip it.

TRBV7-9	TRBD2	-	TRBJ2-3	TGTGCCAGCAGCTTACCCCCTAGACTAGCGGGGCGGGCAGATACGCAGTATTTT	CASSLPPRLAGRADTQYF
TRBV5-4	TRBD2	-	TRBJ2-3	TGTGCCAGCAGCTTGGGACTAGCGGGGGGAGATACGCAGTATTTT	CASSLGLAGGDTQYF
TRBV5-5	-	-	TRBJ1-4	TGTGCCAGCAGCGCGGGGGGACCGAATGAAAAACTGTTTTTT	CASSAGGPNEKLFF
TRBV6-6	-	few	TRBJ2-6	TGTGCCAGCAGTTTTGATAGCTCTGGGGCCAACGTCCTGACTTTC	CASSFDSSGANVLTF
TRBV2	TRBD1	-	TRBJ2-5	TGTGCCAGCAGTTACACAGGGGGAGAGACCCAGTACTTC	CASSYTGGETQYF
TRBV30	TRBD2	-	TRBJ2-3	TGTGCCTGGACTAGCGGGGGGGTAGATACGCAGTATTTT	CAWTSGGVDTQYF
TRBV5-6	-	-	TRBJ2-7	TGTGCCAGCAGCTTCGAACAGGGTACAATTTCCTACGAGCAGTACTTC	CASSFEQGTISYEQYF
TRBV4-1	TRBD1	-	TRBJ1-6	TGCGCCAGCAGCAGGGACAGGGATAATTCACCCCTCCACTTT	CASSRDRDNSPLHF
TRBV4-1	-	-	TRBJ2-3	TGCGCCAGCAGCCAAGAGGGGCAGGGGGGAGGTACGCAGTATTTT	CASSQEGQGGGTQYF
TRBV4-1	-	-	TRBJ1-3	TGCGCCAGCAGCCAGCAACAGGGTCCCTCTGGAAACACCATATATTTT	CASSQQQGPSGNTIYF
TRBV5-6	TRBD2	-	TRBJ2-3	TGTGCCAGCAGCTTGGAGGGAGGGTTATCTAGCACAGATACGCAGTATTTT	CASSLEGGLSSTDTQYF
TRBV6-4	-	-	TRBJ1-1	TGTGCCAGCACCCCAGGTTGGGGCTCTAACACTGAAGCTTTCTTT	CASTPGWGSNTEAFF
TRBV4-1	TRBD1	-	TRBJ2-3	TGCGCCAGCAGCCCTTACAGGGGGTCCACAGATACGCAGTATTTT	CASSPYRGSTDTQYF
TRBV6-6	TRBD1	-	TRBJ1-3	TGTGCCAGCCACAGGGGCACAACTGGCGGAAACACCATATATTTT	CASHRGTTGGNTIYF
TRBV30	-	-	TRBJ2-7	TGTGCCTGGAGCCAGGTGTACGAGCAGTACTTC	CAWSQVYEQYF
TRBV10-3	TRBD2	-	TRBJ2-2	TGTGCCATCAGTGGGGGACTAGCGATAACCGGGGAGCTGTTTTTT	CAISGGLAITGELFF
TRBV23-1	TRBD1	few	TRBJ2-4	TGCGCCAGCAGTCAATCTATACCGGACAGGGCGGGTCTAAGAGACCCCAAAAACATTCAGTACTTC	CASSQSIPDRAGLRDPKNIQYF
TRBV10-3	TRBD1	-	TRBJ2-7	TGTGCCATCAGGGAGGGCCAAGGGACAGGATCCTACGAGCAGTACTTC	CAIREGQGTGSYEQYF
TRBV10-1	-	-	TRBJ2-3	TGCGCCAGCAGTGAGCCGGGGGACCGCACAGATACGCAGTATTTT	CASSEPGDRTDTQYF
TRBV5-1	TRBD1	-	TRBJ2-1	TGCGCCAGCAGCTCGCAGGGACAGAGATACAATGAGCAGTTCTTC	CASSSQGQRYNEQFF
TRBV19	TRBD1	-	TRBJ1-2	TGTGCCAGTAGGCAGGGGGCAGGTGGCTACACCTTC	CASRQGAGGYTF
TRBV6-4	TRBD1	-	TRBJ1-3	TGTGCCAGCAGCGAAGGACAGGGAGCTGGAAACACCATATATTTT	CASSEGQGAGNTIYF
TRBV27	TRBD2	once	TRBJ2-7	TGTGCCAGCAGTTTAGGGACTAGCGGCCTCTACGAGCAGTACTTC	CASSLGTSGLYEQYF
TRBV11-2	-	-	TRBJ2-1	TGTGCCAGCACCCCAACTAGGGCGACTGAGCAGTTCTTC	CASTPTRATEQFF
TRBV6-5	-	-	TRBJ1-6	TGTGCCAGCAGTTTGGACAGAGTTAATTCCCCCCTCCACTTT	CASSLDRVNSPLHF
TRBV27	-	-	TRBJ1-1	TGTGCCAGCAGTTTTACGGTTGGGGCGAACACTGAAGCTTTCTTT	CASSFTVGANTEAFF
TRBV27	TRBD2	few	TRBJ2-1	TGTGCCAGCAGCCCTAGCGGGGGGTCCCTAAATGAGCAGTTCTTC	CASSPSGGSLNEQFF